What follows is one TCR beta chain and its context. Its antigen has not been determined. No base qualities exist here, and no much larger clone lies one base off it. TCR alpha and beta CDR3 regions were amplified with the iRepertoire nested amplicon-rescue multiplex PCR (arm-PCR) platform from RNA. For one-step reverse transcription and amplification, roughly 85-400 ng of tissue mRNA or PBMC total RNA was used as input. After bead purification, a secondary multiplex PCR added Illumina adapters, and libraries were gel-purified between 200 and 400 bp. Internal 6-nucleotide barcodes were carried by the libraries and were used for demultiplexing. Sequencing of the libraries was done on an Illumina MiSeq using 2x220 or 2x250 nucleotide paired-end reads. Turning to the authors' computational methods: Paired reads were merged using FLASH 1.2.11 and were aligned to the GRCh37 human genome using BWA-MEM, after which TRA and TRB reads were extracted. For V and J assignment, an IMGT-derived reference of cassette sequences and CDR3 motifs that included pseudogenes was used. Reads were translated in three frames, and productive CDR3s were defined as those with a C...FGXG motif and no stop codons. Clonotypes were defined as unique combinations of V-J cassette pair and CDR3 amino acid sequence. Hamming distance filtering was applied to reads, with thresholds set by the sequence error rate of each sample in mapped regions. In TCRdb, the public reads were trimmed at Q25 with fastp and aligned with MiXCR, with productive beta chains retained. Merged by CDR3 protein, the rows form single entries marked with the most common genes and DNA. TCRdb, not the authors, supplied the V and J calls. Here the sample has around 130,000 distinct CDR3 sequences; roughly a quarter occur a single time. Around a quarter of the sample belongs to the ten largest clones.

Via the germline V gene, CDR1 is SQVTM and CDR2 ANQGSEA. The junction carries 15 bases between V and J, which are trimmed by 8 bases and 5 bases respectively. From the cysteine through the phenylalanine, the CDR3 covers 12 amino acids. The sequence is cut down to CDR3 DNA, 36 bases in frame from base 1. This record belongs to a study of glioma-infiltrating T cells (dated by TCRdb to 2016 to 2017). Background on the whole study: The study sequenced TCR alpha- and beta-chain repertoires from glioma tissue, from non-neoplastic brain tissue and from matched peripheral blood mononuclear cells. The paired cohort was made up of three low-grade glioma patients, eight primary glioblastoma patients and three non-glioma patients who contributed non-neoplastic brain tissue. To gauge divergence between tissue and blood T-cell populations, every tissue-infiltrating repertoire was compared against the peripheral blood repertoire from the same patient.

What the authors observed across the whole study: Group comparisons rested on small numbers: three non-neoplastic, three low-grade glioma and under ten glioblastoma patients. VJ-independent divergence between tissue and blood was lower than expected in non-neoplastic patients but higher than expected in all gliomas, particularly low-grade gliomas. Very few CDR3 sequences were shared between tissue and blood, attributed to high CDR3 diversity and limited sampling.

The sequenced sample was glioma tissue, nonneoplastic brain tissue, or PBMCs (not recorded which). The rearranged chain carries TRBV29-1 and TRBJ2-5, with the D gene call left open. This receptor was obtained from a human donor with low-grade glioma or glioblastoma, undergoing nonglioma brain surgery, or in good health (not recorded which). The CDR3 has the sequence CSFAVGMETQYF. The DNA sequence is as follows: TGCAGCTTCGCTGTGGGGATGGAGACCCAGTACTTC.